This T cell receptor beta chain was documented in a study of sequential checkpoint blockade in melanoma. Study background: After both sequences, patients received maintenance nivolumab.

Treatment specified: randomized to nivolumab then ipilimumab (arm A) or the reverse (arm B). The repertoire was sequenced with immunoSEQ multiplex PCR; TCRdb's copy has only in-frame clones and lacks some. The table shows around 19,000 clones, with over 65% occurring only once. This clonotype originated in a human donor with melanoma. Sequenced here: tumor tissue (inferred from file names), sampled from a patient given nivolumab and ipilimumab in sequence.

The CDR3 coding sequence is TGTGCCAGCAGCTTTTCTGCGGGGGCCGGCAATGAGCAGTTCTTC. Translation gives CASSFSAGAGNEQFF. The chain is built from TRBV11-3 and TRBJ2-1; tentatively, D is TRBD2 (7 bases). This CDR3 is 15 amino acids long. The V end was cut by 3 bases, the J end by 6 bases, with 15 bases between. The germline V gene encodes CDR1 SGHNT and CDR2 YENEEA. Full variable domain (outside the CDR3, taken from reference TRBV11-3 and TRBJ2-1): EAGVVQSPRYKIIEKKQPVAFWCNPISGHNTLYWYLQNLGQGPELLIRYENEEAVDDSQLPKDRFSAERLKGVDSTLKIQPAELGDSAVYLCASSFSAGAGNEQFFGPGTRLTVL.